This entry is about one T cell receptor beta chain. The antigen is not known. The CDR3 sequence is 13 residues long. The germline gives CDR1 SEHNR, CDR2 FQNEAQ (reference sequence). Trimming shortened V by 10 bases and J by 6 bases, and 19 bases separated the two germline ends. The sample comes from a study of cytomegalovirus exposure and HLA in healthy donors. Study-level information: The 120 validation repertoires, a later analysis reported, used the same platform as the approximately 670 first-cohort repertoires. Overall study results and limits: Among TCR beta chains, those listed as cytomegalovirus-associated numbered over 150. The tendency of first-cohort TCR clusters to co-occur in the roughly 130 validation repertoires emerged from a later analysis.

Sequenced by immunoSEQ multiplex PCR; TCRdb stores in-frame clones only, minus some. The sample lists roughly 76,000 clones, approximately 95% occurring once. The sequencing sample was made of PBMCs. The chain joins TRBV7-9 to TRBJ2-7; tentative D call: TRBD1 (5 bases). The receptor comes from a man aged 18 to 30 in good health and CMV-seropositive. CDR3 sequence (DNA): TGTGCCACCCAGGGCGGAGAGGCGCGCGAGCAGTACTTC. Its protein product is CATQGGEAREQYF.